The sequence of this T cell receptor (beta chain) was determined in a study of T cells after posttransplantation cyclophosphamide. At least ten counts were recorded for this clone. Its antigen is as yet unknown. The study, taken as a whole, reports: TRB clonality was highly associated with recipient CMV seropositivity and reactivation.

Germline assignment: CDR1 MNHEY and CDR2 SVGAGI. The length of the CDR3 is 16 residues. V lost 4 bases and J 4 bases, leaving 19 bases between the germline ends. Profiled with immunoSEQ multiplex PCR; TCRdb holds only in-frame clones, not every one. This sample has tens of thousands of clones and no singletons, with 5.5% to 8% in the ten largest. Material: PBMCs. The sequence was obtained from a woman aged 55-70 years in good health, CMV-negative, and a related stem cell transplant donor. The chain employs TRBV6-5 and TRBJ1-1; TRBD1 is a possible D gene (5 bases). For the CDR3, the DNA is TGTGCCAGCAGTTCGCCTGGGGCGATCAGGAGCACTGAAGCTTTCTTT. This sequence encodes CASSSPGAIRSTEAFF.